Given below is one T cell receptor beta chain in context. CDR3 length: 15 amino acids. Trimming removed 1 base from V and 2 bases from J, with 9 bases in between. Germline-derived CDR1 and CDR2 are SGHTA and FQGNSA. TCRbeta library construction was performed incorporating unique molecular identifiers. TCRdb itself ran the PCR reads through MiXCR, one entry per CDR3 protein. This table has 500,000 to 600,000 distinct CDR3 sequences, over 20% appearing once. These data originate in a study of T-cell reconstitution after alpha-beta-depleted transplantation in children. The sequencing used PBMCs, collected before TCRalphabeta/CD19-depleted stem cell transplant. This sequence was found in a boy less than two years old with Wiskott-Aldrich syndrome, due to receive a stem cell transplant. This sequence joins TRBV7-2 and TRBJ1-5; no clear D gene. This CDR3 reads CASSLDGGGNQPQHF. CDR3 in DNA: TGTGCCAGCAGCTTAGACGGAGGCGGCAATCAGCCCCAGCATTTT.